The source of this T cell receptor (beta chain) is a study of T cells in localized non-small cell lung cancer. Points from the study as a whole: Adjacent lung exhibited a median of 57 among the 100 most abundant tumor clones. There was an association of higher blood T cell density with longer overall survival. Heterogeneity within the tumor remains possible, as just one region underwent sequencing.

The data were produced by immunoSEQ multiplex PCR, yet TCRdb's version contains in-frame clones alone and is incomplete. The sample contains some 51,000 clones, just over 85% of which appear only once. Regarding this clone: Its antigen is unidentified.

The V gene lost 2 bases and the J gene lost 1 base, with 12 bases spanning the gap. The length of the CDR3 is 16 residues. Germline loops: CDR1 MGHRA, CDR2 YSYEKL. The receptor was isolated from a woman between 35 and 70 years old with stage I lung adenocarcinoma. The chain links TRBV4-1 to TRBJ1-5, with no clear D. This material consisted of peripheral blood, taken before any cancer treatment. CDR3 bases: TGCGCCAGCAGCCAAACTTGGGTGCAAAGCAATCAGCCCCAGCATTTT. This sequence encodes CASSQTWVQSNQPQHF.